This T cell receptor beta chain was sequenced for a study of blood T cells in healthy people across ages. This clonotype was detected ten times or more. The CDR3 totals 14 residues. V lost 4 bases and J 7 bases, leaving 14 bases between the germline ends. Per the germline V gene, CDR1 is SGHTA and CDR2 is FQGNSA. A J-beta primer mix and a sample-barcoded 5' primer were used in a second PCR of roughly 6 to 11 cycles. In TCRdb, the 5' RACE reads were re-called with MiXCR into one record per CDR3 protein. The sample includes approximately 1.5 million distinct CDR3 sequences, roughly 32% of them seen just once.

The J gene is TRBJ2-4, the V gene TRBV7-2; D is unresolved. Sequenced sample: blood. This clonotype was sampled from a woman in her 30s in good health. DNA for the CDR3: TGTGCCAGCAGCTCCATATTACTCTCCAACATTCAGTACTTC. It encodes CASSSILLSNIQYF.